These 32 T cell receptor beta chains share one sample of origin, sequenced in a study of cytomegalovirus exposure and HLA in healthy donors. PCR employed 60 Vbeta and 13 Jbeta primers. TCRdb's table, derived via immunoSEQ multiplex PCR, lists solely in-frame clones and lacks some. The sample carries about 170,000 clones, more than 70% recorded once. The sample was PBMCs. These receptors came from a girl aged 5 to 17 in good health and CMV-seronegative.

The DNA for the CDR3 is TGCGCCAGCAGCCGCTACCCTCGGCGGCTGGCAGGGAACCAGCCCCAGCATTTT. Translated, it gives CASSRYPRRLAGNQPQHF. The V and J genes are TRBV4-1 and TRBJ1-5, with D possibly TRBD1 on 5 matching bases. V lost 4 bases, J lost 7 bases, and 26 bases lay in between. CDR3 size: 18 residues. Germline assignment: CDR1 MGHRA and CDR2 YSYEKL.

The genes are TRBV5-1 and TRBJ1-6; possible D gene TRBD1, 5 bases. CDR3 size: 15 residues. The V gene's germline CDR1 is SGHRS and CDR2 YFSETQ. V lost 1 base and J 8 bases, leaving 13 bases between the germline ends. CDR3 amino acids: CASSLLGAVDSPLHF. DNA of the CDR3: TGCGCCAGCAGCTTGTTAGGGGCAGTGGATTCACCCCTCCACTTT.

The gene calls are TRBV4-1 and TRBJ2-2; perhaps TRBD1 as D (6 bases). Germline V gives CDR1 MGHRA, CDR2 YSYEKL. V lost 4 bases and J 5 bases, leaving 8 bases between the germline ends. CDR3 size: 13 residues. The CDR3: CASSPGQTGELFF. The DNA for the CDR3 is TGCGCCAGCAGCCCAGGACAGACCGGGGAGCTGTTTTTT.

This clone was detected only a few times. The CDR3: CATSRGRDQETQYF. Here the CDR3 DNA reads TGTGCCACCAGCAGAGGGAGGGATCAAGAGACCCAGTACTTC. This sequence joins TRBV15 and TRBJ2-5; D may be TRBD2 (6 bases). Trimming pared 1 base from V and 2 bases from J, leaving 8 bases between. Germline CDR1 and CDR2: LNHNV and YYDKDF (reference sequence). CDR3 length: 14 amino acids.

This clone was detected only a few times. The chain uses TRBV27 and TRBJ2-7; D perhaps matches TRBD1 (5 bases). CDR1 and CDR2 from the germline V gene are MNHEY and SMNVEV (reference sequence). Trimming left V 4 bases short and J 4 bases short, with 17 bases between. The CDR3 is 15 amino acids. In DNA, the CDR3 is TGTGCCAGCAGTTCAGGGCCCATTGACGGGTACGAGCAGTACTTC. This sequence encodes CASSSGPIDGYEQYF.

The J gene is TRBJ2-5, the V gene TRBV6-5; 8 nucleotides match TRBD1. CDR1 is MNHEY and CDR2 is SVGAGI in the germline V gene. J lost 3 bases, V lost 6 bases, and 6 bases had no gene match. The CDR3 runs 14 residues. In DNA form, the CDR3 reads TGTGCCAGCAGCCCAGGGGGCGGGGAAGAGACCCAGTACTTC. Protein sequence: CASSPGGGEETQYF.

This clone turned up a few times. The CDR3 here is CASSSEESTAAAFF. DNA of the CDR3: TGTGCCAGCAGCTCCGAGGAGAGTACGGCGGCGGCTTTCTTT. The rearrangement uses TRBV9 and TRBJ1-1; D gene ambiguous. The germline V gene has CDR1 SGDLS and CDR2 YYNGEE. CDR3 length: 14 residues. V was shortened by 4 bases and J by 11 bases, with 21 bases between the two germline ends.

This chain joins TRBV5-6 and TRBJ2-3; D might be TRBD1 (6 bases). The V and J ends lost 0 bases and 3 bases respectively, with 20 bases between them. Per germline, CDR1 SGHDT and CDR2 YYEEEE. The CDR3 has 18 amino acids. This CDR3 is CASSLAGLTGSRTDTQYF. In nucleotides, the CDR3 is TGTGCCAGCAGCTTGGCCGGCTTAACAGGGTCGAGAACAGATACGCAGTATTTT.

CDR3 nucleotide sequence: TGTGCCACACTAGCGGGGGGGCTGGAGACCCAGTACTTC. It codes for CATLAGGLETQYF. The chain carries TRBV6-5 and TRBJ2-5, with 13 bases that match TRBD2. The germline V gene encodes CDR1 MNHEY and CDR2 SVGAGI. V gave up 10 bases and J gave up 5 bases; unmatched junction bases: 4. The CDR3 is made up of 13 amino acids.

The chain joins TRBV5-1 to TRBJ2-4, with TRBD1 identical over 8 bases. This CDR3 comprises 16 residues. Germline V CDR1 and CDR2: SGHRS, YFSETQ. J lost 0 bases, V lost 4 bases, and 6 bases had no gene match. The CDR3 loop is CASSRAQGGAKNIQYF. DNA for the CDR3: TGCGCCAGCAGCCGAGCACAGGGGGGAGCCAAAAACATTCAGTACTTC. The variable domain in full, completed from reference TRBV5-1 and TRBJ2-4, reads KAGVTQTPRYLIKTRGQQVTLSCSPISGHRSVSWYQQTPGQGLQFLFEYFSETQRNKGNFPGRFSGRQFSNSRSEMNVSTLELGDSALYLCASSRAQGGAKNIQYFGAGTRLSVL.

This clone was counted once. The chain combines TRBV27 with TRBJ1-1; possibly TRBD1 for D (5 bases). V lost 6 bases to trimming and J lost 1 base, with 12 bases between them. The germline gives CDR1 MNHEY, CDR2 SMNVEV (reference sequence). CDR3 length: 14 amino acids. DNA of the CDR3: TGTGCCAGCAGCCGACAGAATCAGAACACTGAAGCTTTCTTT. Its translation: CASSRQNQNTEAFF.

This chain connects TRBV19 to TRBJ1-1; D is undetermined. The germline CDR1 and CDR2 sequences are LNHDA and SQIVND (reference sequence). The CDR3 contains 15 residues. Trimming cost V 1 base and J 5 bases, with 14 bases left between them. In DNA form, the CDR3 reads TGTGCCAGTAGTATAGTTACAGTCGGAGGGACTGAAGCTTTCTTT. This sequence encodes CASSIVTVGGTEAFF.

The J gene is TRBJ2-1, the V gene TRBV25-1; 14 bases are shared with TRBD2. J gave up 2 bases and V 3 bases, and 3 bases lay outside the gene matches. CDR3 length: 17 amino acids. The germline gives CDR1 MGHDK, CDR2 SYGVNS. The CDR3 protein is CASSDWTSGGPYNEQFF. The CDR3 nucleotides read TGTGCCAGCAGTGACTGGACTAGCGGGGGGCCCTACAATGAGCAGTTCTTC.

This sequence joins TRBV7-9 and TRBJ1-3, with D uncertain. Germline loops: CDR1 SEHNR, CDR2 FQNEAQ (reference sequence). Trimming shortened V by 7 bases and J by 0 bases, and 7 bases separated the two germline ends. The CDR3 runs 13 residues. The CDR3 loop is CASKMASGNTIYF. CDR3 sequence (DNA): TGTGCCAGCAAGATGGCCTCTGGAAACACCATATATTTT.

The chain links TRBV19 to TRBJ1-2; D is perhaps TRBD1 (5 bases). V lost 9 bases, J lost 7 bases, and 24 bases lay in between. The CDR3 totals 15 residues. Germline V CDR1 and CDR2: LNHDA, SQIVND (reference sequence). The CDR3 DNA is TGTGCCAGCGAAGAGCAGGGTTTCGGTTTGGGTGGCTACACCTTC. This sequence encodes CASEEQGFGLGGYTF.

The chain joins TRBV6-1 to TRBJ1-1, with 7 bases matching TRBD1. The CDR3 spans 14 residues. V lost 0 bases to trimming and J lost 10 bases; unmatched junction nucleotides: 8. Germline CDR1 is MNHNS and CDR2 is SASEGT. The CDR3 reads CASSEADRVGRAFF. The CDR3 bases are TGTGCCAGCAGTGAAGCAGACAGGGTAGGTCGAGCTTTCTTT.

The chain couples TRBV5-1 to TRBJ2-2; D gene unclear. CDR1 is SGHRS and CDR2 is YFSETQ in the germline V gene. This CDR3 has 14 amino acids. The V end lost 4 bases, the J end lost 2 bases, and 9 bases lay between the germline ends. The CDR3 DNA reads as TGCGCCAGCAGCGAGGTTGCCAACACCGGGGAGCTGTTTTTT. Translation: CASSEVANTGELFF. The full variable domain, rest sourced from reference TRBV5-1 and TRBJ2-2, is KAGVTQTPRYLIKTRGQQVTLSCSPISGHRSVSWYQQTPGQGLQFLFEYFSETQRNKGNFPGRFSGRQFSNSRSEMNVSTLELGDSALYLCASSEVANTGELFFGEGSRLTVL.

This clone was recorded a few times. The chain employs TRBV5-1 and TRBJ1-4; 12 bases line up with TRBD1. The trim removed 8 bases at V and 8 bases at J, leaving 4 bases unmatched. Per the germline V gene, CDR1 is SGHRS and CDR2 is YFSETQ. This CDR3 comprises 13 residues. The CDR3 DNA sequence: TGCGCCAGTTCCGGGACAGGGGGCGAAAAACTGTTTTTT. Protein: CASSGTGGEKLFF. The whole variable domain, remainder taken from reference TRBV5-1 and TRBJ1-4, is KAGVTQTPRYLIKTRGQQVTLSCSPISGHRSVSWYQQTPGQGLQFLFEYFSETQRNKGNFPGRFSGRQFSNSRSEMNVSTLELGDSALYLCASSGTGGEKLFFGSGTQLSVL.

The chain uses TRBV5-1 and TRBJ1-2; 7 bases are a match to TRBD1. From germline, CDR1 is SGHRS and CDR2 YFSETQ. With 4 bases clipped from V and 8 bases from J, the junction kept 11 bases outside the gene matches. The CDR3 is 14 residues long. CDR3 nucleotide sequence: TGCGCCAGCAGCCGTGCCGGGACAGAGGACGGCTACACCTTC. It yields the protein CASSRAGTEDGYTF. The whole variable domain, filled in from reference TRBV5-1 and TRBJ1-2, reads KAGVTQTPRYLIKTRGQQVTLSCSPISGHRSVSWYQQTPGQGLQFLFEYFSETQRNKGNFPGRFSGRQFSNSRSEMNVSTLELGDSALYLCASSRAGTEDGYTFGSGTRLTVV.

This clone has just a few counts. V is TRBV6-6 and J is TRBJ1-2; possibly TRBD1 for D (5 bases). The V gene's germline CDR1 is MNHNY and CDR2 SVGAGI (reference sequence). The CDR3 loop spans 14 amino acids. Trimming left V 0 bases short and J 5 bases short, with 10 bases between. CDR3 protein: CASSYSRGGYGYTF. CDR3 nucleotides: TGTGCCAGCAGTTACTCCCGGGGGGGGTATGGCTACACCTTC.

The gene calls are TRBV5-1 and TRBJ2-2, with no clear D. Trimming took 9 bases from V and 2 from J, leaving 17 bases between them. This CDR3 has 15 residues. Germline values: CDR1 SGHRS, CDR2 YFSETQ. This chain's CDR3 is CATSVALTNTGELFF. For the CDR3, the DNA is TGCGCCACCTCTGTTGCATTGACAAACACCGGGGAGCTGTTTTTT.

There are a few counts of this clone. V and J are TRBV10-3 and TRBJ1-5; 12 bases align to TRBD1. Germline V lookup: CDR1 ENHRY, CDR2 SYGVKD. The CDR3 length is 16 residues. Trimming removed 3 bases from V and 7 bases from J; junction bases left unmatched: 7. CDR3 sequence (DNA): TGTGCCATCAGTGAAGGGGACAGGGGGCGTCGGCAGCCCCAGCATTTT. This gives the protein CAISEGDRGRRQPQHF.

J is TRBJ2-7 and V is TRBV2; 8 bases match TRBD2. Trimming cost V 8 bases and J 5 bases; bases outside gene matches: 2. This CDR3 is built from 11 residues. Germline assignment: CDR1 SNHLY and CDR2 FYNNEI. The CDR3 DNA reads TGTGCCAGCGCGGGGGGTAACGAGCAGTACTTC. This codes for CASAGGNEQYF.

This chain uses TRBV6-5 with TRBJ2-4, with a possible D match to TRBD1 (5 bases). CDR1 MNHEY and CDR2 SVGAGI come from the germline V gene. This CDR3 comprises 15 residues. The V gene lost 0 bases and the J gene lost 2 bases, with 8 bases spanning the gap. The CDR3 sequence is CASSYSQGSKNIQYF. The CDR3 coding sequence is TGTGCCAGCAGTTACTCTCAGGGTTCCAAAAACATTCAGTACTTC.

The V and J genes are TRBV5-1 and TRBJ2-4; D perhaps matches TRBD2 (6 bases). This CDR3 has 14 amino acids. V lost 3 bases to trimming and J lost 0 bases, with 7 bases between them. Germline CDR1 is SGHRS and CDR2 is YFSETQ. The CDR3 is CASSWGEAKNIQYF. The CDR3 DNA reads TGCGCCAGCAGCTGGGGGGAAGCCAAAAACATTCAGTACTTC.

The chain is built from TRBV27 and TRBJ2-7; 10 nucleotides line up with TRBD1. The CDR3 runs 16 residues. Losses at the gene ends were 4 bases for V and 3 bases for J; bases not matched to a gene: 9. Germline V CDR1 and CDR2: MNHEY, SMNVEV (reference sequence). CDR3 sequence reads: CASSSRDRGRFYEQYF. The CDR3 region has the DNA TGTGCCAGCAGTTCCAGGGACAGGGGTAGGTTCTACGAGCAGTACTTC.

This chain joins TRBV5-1 and TRBJ2-3; no definite D call. Germline CDR1 and CDR2: SGHRS and YFSETQ. The CDR3 extends over 14 amino acids. V was clipped by 0 bases and J by 3 bases, with 8 bases between them. CDR3 region: CASSLGAATDTQYF. The CDR3, as DNA: TGCGCCAGCAGCTTGGGGGCCGCAACAGATACGCAGTATTTT.

The chain joins TRBV27 to TRBJ2-7, with TRBD2 identical over 8 bases. Germline V lookup: CDR1 MNHEY, CDR2 SMNVEV (reference sequence). This CDR3 region has 16 residues. V lost 3 bases, J lost 4 bases, and 11 bases stayed unmatched. CDR3: CASSLVTSGGRYEQYF. The DNA for the CDR3 is TGTGCCAGCAGTTTGGTGACCAGCGGGGGCAGGTACGAGCAGTACTTC.

This rearrangement joins TRBV2 to TRBJ1-1; 7 bases map to TRBD1. Germline loops: CDR1 SNHLY, CDR2 FYNNEI. After removal of 8 bases from V and 0 bases from J, the junction contained 3 bases not matched to a gene. The CDR3 covers 13 residues. CDR3 coding DNA: TGTGCCAGCTGGGGACAGTTGAACACTGAAGCTTTCTTT. It yields the protein CASWGQLNTEAFF.

This clone has only a few counts. The chain uses TRBV2 and TRBJ2-7; no clear D gene. Germline values: CDR1 SNHLY, CDR2 FYNNEI. Trimming took 7 bases from V and 2 from J, leaving 6 bases between them. The CDR3 consists of 11 residues. DNA of the CDR3: TGTGCCAGCACCCCTACCTACGAGCAGTACTTC. This sequence encodes CASTPTYEQYF.

A few counts support this clone. For the CDR3, the DNA is TGCGCCAGCAGCCTAGGCAAGCTAGGGGGTGAAGCTTTCTTT. Translated, it gives CASSLGKLGGEAFF. The rearrangement joins TRBV5-1 to TRBJ1-1; weak D call: TRBD1 (6 bases). From germline, CDR1 is SGHRS and CDR2 YFSETQ. Trimming left V 4 bases short and J 7 bases short, with 17 bases between. The CDR3 is 14 residues long.

The V call is TRBV6-1, the J call TRBJ1-5, with D perhaps TRBD1 (5 bases). Trimming removed 1 base from V and 4 bases from J, with 17 bases in between. Germline V gene data show CDR1 as MNHNS and CDR2 as SASEGT. The length of the CDR3 is 17 residues. The CDR3 bases are TGTGCCAGCAGTGAAGACGGGGGTTGGAGTTGGAATCAGCCCCAGCATTTT. Encoded protein: CASSEDGGWSWNQPQHF.